The 12 T cell receptor beta chains below all came from one sample that was sequenced in a study of T cells after yellow fever vaccination. MiXCR, applied by TCRdb to the 5' RACE reads, yields one record per CDR3 protein. Of about 29,000 distinct CDR3 sequences in the sample, around 4.6% are singletons; the top ten hold about two fifths. Material: CD8+ T cells sorted from PBMCs, obtained 10 days after the yellow fever booster vaccination. These receptors all come from a man under 40 who received the YFV17D yellow fever vaccine.

This clonotype was seen many times. This chain links TRBV21-1 with TRBJ2-1; whether TRBD1, the table's D call, matches the DNA was not checked. TRBV21-1 is shown as a pseudogene. This CDR3 region has 15 residues. The CDR3 coding sequence is TGTGCCAGCAGCAAAAAAAGGGGTGGCTTGAGTGAGCAGTTCTTC. This encodes CASSKKRGGLSEQFF.

This clonotype showed up many times. The rearrangement joins TRBV5-1 to TRBJ1-1; D unclear. Germline CDR1 SGHRS, CDR2 YFSETQ. Trimming left V 4 bases short and J 3 bases short, with 16 bases between. The CDR3 covers 15 residues. This CDR3 reads CASSRKQTFDTEAFF. In nucleotides, the CDR3 is TGCGCCAGCAGCCGTAAGCAGACGTTCGACACTGAAGCTTTCTTT. Using reference TRBV5-1 and TRBJ1-1 for the parts outside the CDR3, the full variable domain is KAGVTQTPRYLIKTRGQQVTLSCSPISGHRSVSWYQQTPGQGLQFLFEYFSETQRNKGNFPGRFSGRQFSNSRSEMNVSTLELGDSALYLCASSRKQTFDTEAFFGQGTRLTVV.

This clonotype was seen at least ten times. The chain couples TRBV28 to TRBJ2-7; no clear D gene. Germline V gives CDR1 MDHEN, CDR2 SYDVKM. The CDR3 is made up of 14 amino acids. Trimming took 3 bases from V and 1 from J, leaving 10 bases between them. Here the CDR3 reads CASSFPGTSYEQYF. CDR3 bases: TGTGCCAGCAGTTTCCCAGGCACATCCTACGAGCAGTACTTC.

This clonotype has ten or more counts. The chain is built from TRBV20-1 and TRBJ2-7; no clear D gene. The germline V gene has CDR1 DFQATT and CDR2 SNEGSKA (reference sequence). CDR3 length equals 12 residues. The V end was cut by 4 bases, the J end by 2 bases, with 9 bases between. The CDR3 here is CSATHKTYEQYF. The CDR3 DNA is TGCAGTGCTACCCACAAAACCTACGAGCAGTACTTC.

This clonotype appeared many times. The rearrangement links TRBV7-9 to TRBJ2-1; 7 bases agree with TRBD2. The CDR3 covers 19 residues. J was trimmed by 0 bases and V by 6 bases; bases with no gene match: 17. Germline V gene data show CDR1 as SEHNR and CDR2 as FQNEAQ (reference sequence). This CDR3 reads CASSRAGFMGGSSYNEQFF. CDR3 sequence (DNA): TGTGCCAGCAGTCGAGCGGGATTCATGGGAGGTAGCTCCTACAATGAGCAGTTCTTC.

This clonotype was seen at least ten times. The V gene is TRBV27, the J gene TRBJ2-7, with D perhaps TRBD2 (6 bases). Germline CDR1 reads MNHEY; CDR2 reads SMNVEV (reference sequence). The CDR3 runs 14 residues. V lost 4 bases and J 0 bases, leaving 10 bases between the germline ends. The CDR3 is CASSSRRDSYEQYF. The CDR3 DNA is TGTGCCAGCAGTTCCCGGAGGGACTCCTACGAGCAGTACTTC.

This clonotype was recorded at least ten times. The CDR3 protein is CASSRQERDIQYF. CDR3 in DNA: TGTGCCAGCAGTCGACAGGAAAGGGACATTCAGTACTTC. The rearrangement joins TRBV6-4 to TRBJ2-4, with D perhaps TRBD1 (6 bases). CDR3 length: 13 residues. V lost 5 bases to trimming and J lost 8 bases, with 13 bases between them. In germline, CDR1 is MRHNA, CDR2 SNTAGT.

This clonotype was counted at least ten times. The chain carries TRBV30 and TRBJ2-1; the match to TRBD2 covers 15 bases. The CDR3 runs to 16 residues. The germline V gene encodes CDR1 GTSNPN and CDR2 SVGIG (reference sequence). With V trimmed by 4 bases and J by 8 bases, 9 bases remained unmatched. The CDR3 DNA follows: TGTGCCTGGAACCCCGGACTAGCGGGAGGGAGGGATGAGCAGTTCTTC. Protein product: CAWNPGLAGGRDEQFF.

This clonotype was observed many times. The chain combines TRBV27 with TRBJ2-5; D remains unclear. CDR3 size: 11 residues. V lost 6 bases, J lost 4 bases, and 6 bases lay in between. Germline CDR1 reads MNHEY; CDR2 reads SMNVEV (reference sequence). The CDR3 DNA follows: TGTGCCAGCAGCCCTCGAGAGACCCAGTACTTC. It is translated as CASSPRETQYF.

This clonotype has a handful of counts. V usage is TRBV19 and J usage is TRBJ1-1; TRBD1 aligns across 7 bases. V lost 3 bases and J lost 2; bases outside the gene matches: 6. Looked up from germline, CDR1 is LNHDA and CDR2 is SQIVND (reference sequence). CDR3 length: 15 residues. The CDR3, as DNA: TGTGCCAGTAGTATGGGAAGGGACAGAAACACTGAAGCTTTCTTT. Translation: CASSMGRDRNTEAFF.

This clonotype came up many times. The V call is TRBV5-1, the J call TRBJ2-7; D possibly corresponds to TRBD2 (6 bases). Trimming stripped 3 bases from V and 2 bases from J, with 12 bases between. The germline V gene encodes CDR1 SGHRS and CDR2 YFSETQ. The CDR3 spans 14 residues. In DNA, the CDR3 is TGCGCCAGCAGCTGGAGGGGAATGGCCTACGAGCAGTACTTC. The encoded protein is CASSWRGMAYEQYF.

This clonotype was recorded many times. The chain carries TRBV6-5 and TRBJ2-3, with D perhaps TRBD2 (5 bases). Germline CDR1 reads MNHEY; CDR2 reads SVGAGI. Trimming left V 2 bases short and J 2 bases short, with 11 bases between. The CDR3 has 15 amino acids. Here the CDR3 DNA reads TGTGCCAGCAGTTACAGCTTGACTAACACAGATACGCAGTATTTT. Its translation is CASSYSLTNTDTQYF.